The rows below give T cell receptor beta chains drawn from one sample of a study of blood T cell repertoires in COVID-19. Produced via immunoSEQ multiplex PCR; TCRdb's table is partial and in-frame only. The table records 250,000 to 350,000 clones, roughly 87% of them present only once. The sequencing sample was made of peripheral blood. Source of these receptors: a woman aged 45 to 65 who had recovered from COVID-19. CDR3s include the opening cysteine and the closing phenylalanine or tryptophan. A row's size may be missing; if present it is once, few, many or a size class.

j_call: TRBJ1-6; clone_size: once; v_call: TRBV5-1; cdr3_aa: CASSLDPGGSSPLHF
j_call: TRBJ1-2; clone_size: few; v_call: TRBV5-6; cdr3_aa: CASSFHGGDYGYTF
j_call: TRBJ1-1; clone_size: few; v_call: TRBV7-9; cdr3_aa: CASSLSGQPNTEAFF
j_call: TRBJ1-2; clone_size: .; v_call: TRBV28; cdr3_aa: CASRLGTVYGYTF
j_call: TRBJ1-3; clone_size: few; v_call: TRBV30; cdr3_aa: CAWSTTDRAPRDTIYF
j_call: TRBJ2-3; clone_size: .; v_call: TRBV29-1; cdr3_aa: CSVRGQRTDTQYF
j_call: TRBJ2-1; clone_size: .; v_call: TRBV27; cdr3_aa: CASSLGVAGTYNEQFF
j_call: TRBJ1-1; clone_size: .; v_call: TRBV7-9; cdr3_aa: CASSLGGTGYTEAFF
j_call: TRBJ1-5; clone_size: .; v_call: TRBV18; cdr3_aa: CASGGGVDQPQHF
j_call: TRBJ1-2; clone_size: once; v_call: TRBV5-5; cdr3_aa: CASSPAVNGYTF
j_call: TRBJ2-3; clone_size: .; v_call: TRBV3-1/TRBV3-2; cdr3_aa: CASSQDMEGTQYF
j_call: TRBJ1-6; clone_size: .; v_call: TRBV30; cdr3_aa: CAWIKGTDTSPLHF
j_call: TRBJ2-1; clone_size: .; v_call: TRBV5-1; cdr3_aa: CASSSLPGGAGSSYNEQFF
j_call: TRBJ1-1; clone_size: .; v_call: TRBV6-2/TRBV6-3; cdr3_aa: CASSYSLRGMGNTEAFF
j_call: TRBJ2-3; clone_size: .; v_call: TRBV6-2/TRBV6-3; cdr3_aa: CASSSLQEQDTQYF
j_call: TRBJ1-4; clone_size: .; v_call: TRBV4-3; cdr3_aa: CASSQDSGGGGGKLFF
j_call: TRBJ1-1; clone_size: .; v_call: TRBV3-1/TRBV3-2; cdr3_aa: CASSQPRVNTEAFF
j_call: TRBJ2-7; clone_size: .; v_call: TRBV6-5; cdr3_aa: CASSKGQVYEQYF
j_call: TRBJ1-6; clone_size: .; v_call: TRBV5-4; cdr3_aa: CASSRRQGGTNSPLHF
j_call: TRBJ2-2; clone_size: .; v_call: TRBV19; cdr3_aa: CASSWFSGGSGELFF
j_call: TRBJ1-5; clone_size: .; v_call: TRBV20-1; cdr3_aa: CSASNRDQPQHF
j_call: TRBJ1-2; clone_size: .; v_call: TRBV18; cdr3_aa: CASSRLGTEYGYTF
j_call: TRBJ2-3; clone_size: once; v_call: TRBV30; cdr3_aa: CAWGKGTSGRTDTQYF
j_call: TRBJ2-3; clone_size: .; v_call: TRBV6-5; cdr3_aa: CASSFGGDTQYF
j_call: TRBJ2-1; clone_size: .; v_call: TRBV6-5; cdr3_aa: CASSYSMGASPNEQFF
j_call: TRBJ2-4; clone_size: .; v_call: TRBV28; cdr3_aa: CASSLGTIGIQYF
j_call: TRBJ1-1; clone_size: .; v_call: TRBV4-1; cdr3_aa: CASSRVRTETEAFF
j_call: TRBJ1-2; clone_size: .; v_call: TRBV5-1; cdr3_aa: CASSLSSSGQGFGYTF
j_call: TRBJ2-4; clone_size: .; v_call: TRBV19; cdr3_aa: CASSVRFGAKNIQYF
j_call: TRBJ2-3; clone_size: .; v_call: TRBV5-1; cdr3_aa: CASSPPGADTQYF
j_call: TRBJ2-7; clone_size: .; v_call: TRBV28; cdr3_aa: CASSSRPGTSGRASEQYF
j_call: TRBJ1-6; clone_size: .; v_call: TRBV6-2/TRBV6-3; cdr3_aa: CASSYNSPDYNSPLHF
j_call: TRBJ2-7; clone_size: once; v_call: TRBV15; cdr3_aa: CATSRGGTGPEQYF
j_call: TRBJ1-5; clone_size: once; v_call: TRBV11-2; cdr3_aa: CASSLGSGDRYQPQHF
j_call: TRBJ2-1; clone_size: few; v_call: TRBV9; cdr3_aa: CASSVGGTYDEQFF
j_call: TRBJ1-6; clone_size: once; v_call: TRBV18; cdr3_aa: CASSPPSGFGSPLHF
j_call: TRBJ2-3; clone_size: .; v_call: TRBV29-1; cdr3_aa: CSVDPDRGADTQYF
j_call: TRBJ1-5; clone_size: .; v_call: TRBV7-9; cdr3_aa: CASQGQANQPQHF
j_call: TRBJ2-2; clone_size: .; v_call: TRBV30; cdr3_aa: CAWRPRGTGELFF
j_call: TRBJ2-7; clone_size: .; v_call: TRBV7-2; cdr3_aa: CASSPRGLAGGQYF
j_call: TRBJ2-7; clone_size: once; v_call: TRBV5-1; cdr3_aa: CASRLQGASNEQYF
j_call: TRBJ1-1; clone_size: .; v_call: TRBV28; cdr3_aa: CASYTRQGITEAFF
j_call: TRBJ2-7; clone_size: .; v_call: TRBV7-2; cdr3_aa: CASSLAGGYEQYF
j_call: TRBJ1-1; clone_size: .; v_call: TRBV18; cdr3_aa: CASSPRVSGLDTEAFF
j_call: TRBJ1-1; clone_size: .; v_call: TRBV27; cdr3_aa: CASSLSNWGNRGLRSTEAFF
j_call: TRBJ1-1; clone_size: .; v_call: TRBV28; cdr3_aa: CASSFEGGTEAFF
j_call: TRBJ1-4; clone_size: .; v_call: TRBV5-1; cdr3_aa: CASRMGQGGDKLFF